This T cell receptor beta chain is from a study of T cell repertoires in cytomegalovirus infection. Study summary: Well-studied HLA-B-restricted CMV epitopes were used in the study alongside recently identified HLA-C-restricted ones. Matching HLA type, along with CMV infection, was indicated by public TCR beta signatures.

The CDR3 extends over 16 amino acids. V shed 2 bases and J shed 1 base, with 10 bases lying between them. Per germline, CDR1 SGHRS and CDR2 YFSETQ. TCRdb analysed the reads with MiXCR anew, one entry per CDR3 protein. The table shows roughly 990,000 distinct CDR3 sequences, with roughly 30% occurring only once. On this clonotype itself: The antigen remains unidentified.

This chain uses TRBV5-1 with TRBJ1-6; D is unresolved. Sequenced material: cultured CD8+ T cells from PBMCs, taken from culture after CMV antigen stimulation. The sequence was obtained from a human donor in good health (CMV status not recorded). Some clones in this sample may be carry-over from other donors' samples. The chain's CDR3 is CASSFEERSYNSPLHF. The DNA for the CDR3 is TGCGCCAGCAGCTTCGAGGAAAGGTCCTATAATTCACCCCTCCACTTT.